The rows below give T cell receptor beta chains drawn from one sample of a study of blood T cells in healthy people across ages. TCRdb re-called the 5' RACE reads with MiXCR, one entry per CDR3 protein. Of 1.5 million to 2 million distinct CDR3 sequences listed, approximately 40% are singletons. The sequencing input was blood. The receptors were gathered from a human donor in good health. Both conserved end residues are part of each CDR3. Each record gives: V gene, clone size, D gene, J gene, CDR3 protein, CDR3 DNA. The D gene is left open where the match is weak. A row's size may be missing; if present it is once, few, many or a size class.

TRBV29-1	-	-	TRBJ2-1	CSSSWGLYNEQFF	TGCAGCTCCAGTTGGGGTCTCTACAATGAGCAGTTCTTC
TRBV5-1	-	TRBD2	TRBJ2-1	CASSFRSGGRQFF	TGCGCCAGCAGCTTTAGGAGCGGGGGGAGGCAGTTCTTC
TRBV7-2	-	TRBD2	TRBJ2-3	CANSLDLGGDPQYF	TGTGCCAACAGCTTAGATTTGGGGGGGGACCCGCAGTATTTT
TRBV7-9	-	-	TRBJ2-1	CASSFHVNEQFF	TGTGCCAGCAGCTTTCATGTCAATGAGCAGTTCTTC
TRBV6-6	-	-	TRBJ1-1	CASSYGTELEAFF	TGTGCCAGCAGCTACGGGACGGAACTTGAAGCTTTCTTT
TRBV20-1	few	-	TRBJ2-7	CSASLPGSYEQYF	TGCAGTGCTAGTCTCCCAGGGTCCTACGAGCAGTACTTC
TRBV5-5	-	TRBD1	TRBJ1-2	CASSSRGQEGGYNYGYTF	TGTGCCAGCAGCTCGAGAGGACAGGAAGGGGGGTATAACTATGGCTACACCTTC
TRBV4-1	-	-	TRBJ2-5	CASSRTYSSLGTQYF	TGCGCCAGCAGCCGAACTTACTCATCCCTGGGGACCCAGTACTTC
TRBV10-3	-	-	TRBJ1-1	CAISESVGRDTEAFF	TGTGCCATCAGTGAGTCTGTAGGCCGGGACACTGAAGCTTTCTTT
TRBV7-2	-	-	TRBJ1-2	CACSLAPNYGYTF	TGTGCCTGCAGCTTAGCCCCTAACTATGGCTACACCTTC
TRBV5-1	-	TRBD1	TRBJ1-2	CAGSLDRDGYGYTF	TGCGCCGGCAGCCTGGACAGGGACGGCTATGGCTACACCTTC
TRBV4-3	many	-	TRBJ2-2	CASSQVVAGELFF	TGCGCCAGCAGCCAAGTCGTAGCCGGGGAGCTGTTTTTT
TRBV29-1	-	-	TRBJ2-3	CSVEVPTDTQYF	TGCAGCGTTGAGGTTCCCACAGATACGCAGTATTTT
TRBV4-1	few	-	TRBJ2-7	CASSHNLRSEGVYEQYF	TGCGCCAGCAGCCATAATCTGAGGAGCGAGGGTGTCTACGAGCAGTACTTC
TRBV25-1	-	TRBD1	TRBJ2-5	CASRRTGEETQYF	TGTGCCAGCCGCCGGACAGGGGAAGAGACCCAGTACTTC
TRBV20-1	-	-	TRBJ2-3	CSGQVPTDTQYF	TGCAGCGGACAAGTCCCCACAGATACGCAGTATTTT
TRBV5-5	-	TRBD1	TRBJ2-5	CASSLNTGGEETQYF	TGTGCCAGCAGCCTCAATACAGGGGGCGAAGAGACCCAGTACTTC
TRBV7-9	few	TRBD2	TRBJ2-7	CASSLGLAGYISYEQYF	TGTGCCAGCAGCCTCGGACTAGCGGGCTACATCTCCTACGAGCAGTACTTC
TRBV4-2	-	-	TRBJ1-5	CASSQGVQANQPQHF	TGTGCCAGCAGCCAAGGGGTGCAGGCAAATCAGCCCCAGCATTTT
TRBV4-3	-	-	TRBJ1-1	CASSQDLRKRMNTEAFF	TGCGCCAGCAGCCAAGATCTCAGGAAACGGATGAACACTGAAGCTTTCTTT
TRBV5-1	-	-	TRBJ2-5	CASGLNAGVQETQYF	TGCGCCAGCGGCTTGAACGCCGGGGTCCAAGAGACCCAGTACTTC
TRBV6-1	few	TRBD1	TRBJ1-2	CASSERGQYYGYTF	TGTGCCAGCAGTGAGAGGGGACAGTACTATGGCTACACCTTC
TRBV9	few	-	TRBJ1-2	CASSGYHGSYGYTF	TGTGCCAGCAGCGGATATCACGGCAGCTATGGCTACACCTTC
TRBV28	-	-	TRBJ2-6	CASSSGPSSGANVLTF	TGTGCCAGCAGTTCAGGGCCTTCCTCTGGGGCCAACGTCCTGACTTTC
TRBV20-1	few	TRBD2	TRBJ2-3	CSARDWTSGGAEIVTDTQYF	TGCAGTGCTAGAGATTGGACTAGCGGGGGGGCCGAAATTGTGACAGATACGCAGTATTTT
TRBV7-2	-	TRBD2	TRBJ2-7	CASSLAGSGGTYYEQYF	TGTGCCAGCAGCTTAGCCGGTTCGGGGGGTACGTACTACGAGCAGTACTTC
TRBV7-2	few	-	TRBJ2-7	CASSLGSGRGDEQYF	TGTGCCAGCAGCTTAGGGAGTGGGCGCGGGGACGAGCAGTACTTC
TRBV9	-	-	TRBJ2-5	CASSAQGGRETQYF	TGTGCCAGCAGCGCCCAAGGAGGGAGAGAGACCCAGTACTTC
TRBV12-3/TRBV12-4	few	-	TRBJ1-5	CASSLGRPGQPQHF	TGTGCCAGCAGTTTGGGGCGCCCCGGTCAGCCCCAGCATTTT
TRBV12-5	few	-	TRBJ2-1	CASGLAGGEQFF	TGTGCTAGTGGTTTGGCTGGAGGTGAGCAGTTCTTC
TRBV20-1	once	-	TRBJ2-3	CSARDFSRNTQYF	TGCAGTGCTAGAGATTTTTCGCGGAATACGCAGTATTTT
TRBV4-1	-	-	TRBJ2-7	CASSPLQGLPYEQYF	TGCGCCAGCAGCCCCCTACAGGGTCTCCCCTACGAGCAGTACTTC
TRBV7-6	few	-	TRBJ1-5	CASSPGPSQPQHF	TGTGCCAGCAGCCCAGGACCCTCTCAGCCCCAGCATTTT
TRBV5-1	-	-	TRBJ2-1	CASSLRVGGNYNEQFF	TGCGCCAGCAGCCTTAGGGTGGGGGGCAATTACAATGAGCAGTTCTTC
TRBV27	few	-	TRBJ1-4	CASSLGRVSTNEKLFF	TGTGCCAGCAGTCTTGGCCGCGTTTCTACTAATGAAAAACTGTTTTTT
TRBV5-1	-	-	TRBJ2-7	CANSLGQGPSYEQYF	TGCGCCAACAGCTTGGGGCAGGGGCCTTCATACGAGCAGTACTTC
TRBV7-6	-	-	TRBJ2-1	CASSQLATNEQFF	TGTGCCAGCAGCCAGCTGGCAACCAATGAGCAGTTCTTC
TRBV11-1	many	-	TRBJ1-1	CASSLSRRAFF	TGTGCCAGCAGCTTATCGAGGAGAGCTTTCTTT
TRBV2	few	-	TRBJ1-2	CASRETTGLFNYGYTF	TGTGCCAGCAGAGAAACCACAGGACTCTTCAACTATGGCTACACCTTC
TRBV4-2	few	TRBD2	TRBJ2-5	CASSPGGARWETQYF	TGTGCCAGCAGCCCGGGGGGGGCGAGGTGGGAGACCCAGTACTTC
TRBV12-3/TRBV12-4	-	-	TRBJ2-3	CASSLYPHSEGPPDTQYF	TGTGCCAGCAGTTTATACCCCCACTCGGAAGGACCACCAGATACGCAGTATTTT
TRBV4-1	-	TRBD1	TRBJ2-7	CASSFSGTGWPNEQYF	TGCGCCAGCAGCTTCTCCGGGACAGGGTGGCCTAATGAGCAGTACTTC
TRBV25-1	-	-	TRBJ1-2	CASSEYSTGSYGYTF	TGTGCCAGCAGTGAATATAGTACAGGATCCTATGGCTACACCTTC
TRBV10-3	once	-	TRBJ2-3	CAISDMVLIPDTQYF	TGTGCCATCAGTGACATGGTTTTAATTCCAGATACGCAGTATTTT
TRBV10-2	few	-	TRBJ2-3	CASSESDGEAQYF	TGCGCCAGCAGTGAGAGTGATGGAGAGGCGCAGTATTTT
TRBV10-3	few	-	TRBJ2-7	CAISVVDPYEQYF	TGTGCCATCTCGGTAGTCGACCCCTACGAGCAGTACTTC
TRBV7-2	few	-	TRBJ2-5	CASEQSQETQYF	TGTGCCAGCGAGCAGTCTCAAGAGACCCAGTACTTC
TRBV11-1	-	TRBD1	TRBJ1-6	CASSPSTGVGSPLHF	TGTGCCAGCAGCCCGTCGACAGGGGTGGGTTCACCCCTCCACTTT
TRBV10-3	-	-	TRBJ2-7	CAITSDGYEQYF	TGTGCCATCACAAGCGATGGCTACGAGCAGTACTTC
TRBV4-3	once	-	TRBJ1-5	CASSQVLYSNRPQHF	TGCGCCAGCAGCCAAGTTTTATATAGCAATCGGCCCCAGCATTTT